The 18 T cell receptor beta chains in this list originate from one sample, sequenced in a study of blood T cell repertoires in COVID-19. Here immunoSEQ multiplex PCR was the method, and the copy in TCRdb shows in-frame clones only, minus some. Of some 70,000 clones in the sample, approximately 79% were seen once. The source material was peripheral blood. The receptors come from a woman in her fifties or sixties with acute or convalescent COVID-19.

CDR3 coding DNA: TGTGCCAGTAGTTGGCAGGGGGCCTACGAGCAGTACTTC. This encodes CASSWQGAYEQYF. The rearrangement links TRBV19 to TRBJ2-7; 7 nucleotides align to TRBD1. This CDR3 is built from 13 residues. The germline V gene has CDR1 LNHDA and CDR2 SQIVND (reference sequence). Trimming at V came to 5 bases and at J to 2 bases, leaving 3 bases not matched to a gene.

This clone appeared a few times. The chain has TRBV5-6 and TRBJ1-5, with unresolved D. Germline V gives CDR1 SGHDT, CDR2 YYEEEE. Trimming left V 1 base short and J 0 bases short, with 5 bases between. CDR3 size: 14 residues. CDR3 sequence (DNA): TGTGCCAGCAGCTTGCCGGGTAGCAATCAGCCCCAGCATTTT. Translated: CASSLPGSNQPQHF.

V gene TRBV6-5 combines with J gene TRBJ2-1; TRBD1 matches at 8 bases. The CDR3 loop spans 15 amino acids. The junction had 3 bases not matched to a gene; V was cut back by 5 bases and J by 0 bases. Germline V CDR1 and CDR2: MNHEY, SVGAGI. The CDR3 loop reads CASSRQGSSYNEQFF. CDR3 DNA sequence: TGTGCCAGCAGTAGACAGGGGAGCTCCTACAATGAGCAGTTCTTC.

CDR3 region: CAIDWTSGVNEQFF. CDR3 nucleotide sequence: TGTGCCATCGACTGGACTAGCGGGGTGAATGAGCAGTTCTTC. The V gene is TRBV2, the J gene TRBJ2-1, with 12 bases aligning to TRBD2. Germline loops: CDR1 SNHLY, CDR2 FYNNEI. CDR3 length: 14 residues. The J segment lost 7 bases and the V segment lost 10 bases, leaving 8 bases of the junction unmatched.

V and J are TRBV13 and TRBJ1-1, with a possible D match to TRBD1 (5 bases). CDR1 PRHDT and CDR2 FYEKMQ come from the germline V gene (reference sequence). The V and J ends lost 2 bases and 1 base respectively, with 8 bases between them. The CDR3 has 14 amino acids. CDR3 DNA: TGTGCCAGCAGCTTAAGGGGCGGGAACACTGAAGCTTTCTTT. Translated: CASSLRGGNTEAFF.

The chain is built from TRBV12-5 and TRBJ1-5; TRBD1 aligns across 7 bases. There are 14 residues in the CDR3. Germline trimming cut 6 bases from V and 5 bases from J; bases unmatched to any gene: 7. Germline lookup yields CDR1 LGHNT and CDR2 FRNRAP. The CDR3 loop is CASGKTGIDQPQHF. Written as DNA, the CDR3 is TGTGCTAGTGGGAAGACAGGGATAGATCAGCCCCAGCATTTT.

The gene calls are TRBV7-9 and TRBJ2-5, with 7 bases lining up with TRBD1. V lost 6 bases to trimming and J lost 9 bases; unmatched junction nucleotides: 13. CDR1 is SEHNR, CDR2 FQNEAQ, per germline (reference sequence). The CDR3 consists of 14 residues. The CDR3: CASRRDSVSGSQYF. The CDR3 DNA is TGTGCCAGCAGGAGGGACAGCGTATCCGGGTCCCAGTACTTC.

V and J are TRBV28 and TRBJ1-2; TRBD1 is a possible D gene (5 bases). V shed 2 bases and J shed 8 bases, with 9 bases lying between them. Per the germline V gene, CDR1 is MDHEN and CDR2 is SYDVKM. The length of the CDR3 is 12 residues. The CDR3 loop reads CASSLGGTGYTF. CDR3 nucleotide sequence: TGTGCCAGCAGTTTAGGAGGGACCGGCTACACCTTC.

The chain uses TRBV9 and TRBJ1-1; the D gene is possibly TRBD1 (6 bases). CDR1 and CDR2 (germline): SGDLS, YYNGEE. CDR3 length: 13 residues. V dropped 3 bases and J dropped 3 bases, with 9 bases sitting between them. This CDR3 reads CASSGDTHTEAFF. For the CDR3, the DNA is TGTGCCAGCAGCGGGGACACTCACACTGAAGCTTTCTTT.

The rearrangement joins TRBV21-1 to TRBJ2-7; the D call of TRBD1 is as the table states it, not checked on the DNA. TRBV21-1 is a pseudogene. This CDR3 spans 13 amino acids. The CDR3: CASSKPREGAPHF. The CDR3 nucleotides read TGTGCCAGCAGCAAGCCCAGGGAAGGTGCCCCCCACTTC.

This sequence joins TRBV7-2 and TRBJ1-3, with D unclear. The length of the CDR3 is 17 residues. Trimming removed 1 base from V and 0 bases from J, with 13 bases in between. Germline-derived CDR1 and CDR2 are SGHTA and FQGNSA. The CDR3 loop is CASSLVWQASSGNTIYF. The DNA of the CDR3 is TGTGCCAGCAGCTTAGTGTGGCAGGCTTCCTCTGGAAACACCATATATTTT.

The chain uses TRBV5-8 and TRBJ2-1; 7 bases are a match to TRBD1. Germline V lookup: CDR1 SGHTS, CDR2 YDEGEE. V was clipped by 5 bases and J by 0 bases; unmatched bases: 17. The length of the CDR3 is 19 residues. For the CDR3, the DNA is TGTGCCAGCAGACCGACAGGGAATCTTAAACTGAACTCCTACAATGAGCAGTTCTTC. It codes for CASRPTGNLKLNSYNEQFF.

The rearrangement uses TRBV6-5 and TRBJ2-1; D uncertain. The V end lost 4 bases, the J end lost 1 base, and 14 bases lay between the germline ends. The length of the CDR3 is 16 residues. Germline assignment: CDR1 MNHEY and CDR2 SVGAGI. The CDR3, as DNA: TGTGCCAGCAGTTCCCATCTCCAGGTTTCCTACAATGAGCAGTTCTTC. Protein: CASSSHLQVSYNEQFF.

The chain couples TRBV12-5 to TRBJ1-4, with TRBD1 identical over 10 bases. Germline CDR1 is LGHNT and CDR2 is FRNRAP. The CDR3 has 14 amino acids. The J segment lost 7 bases and the V segment lost 1 base, leaving 0 bases of the junction unmatched. The CDR3: CASGLGQGAEKLFF. The CDR3 region has the DNA TGTGCTAGTGGTTTGGGACAGGGGGCTGAAAAACTGTTTTTT.

The chain is built from TRBV19 and TRBJ1-5; maybe TRBD1 (6 bases). The germline CDR1 and CDR2 sequences are LNHDA and SQIVND (reference sequence). CDR3 length equals 15 residues. Trimming removed 2 bases at V and 7 bases at J, with 15 bases between. Here the CDR3 reads CASSISGTSEQPQHF. The CDR3 DNA is TGTGCCAGTAGTATATCCGGGACATCGGAACAGCCCCAGCATTTT. The whole variable domain, filled in from reference TRBV19 and TRBJ1-5, reads DGGITQSPKYLFRKEGQNVTLSCEQNLNHDAMYWYRQDPGQGLRLIYYSQIVNDFQKGDIAEGYSVSREKKESFPLTVTSAQKNPTAFYLCASSISGTSEQPQHFGDGTRLSIL.

The chain uses TRBV7-3 and TRBJ2-1; D unclear. There are 14 residues in the CDR3. Germline-derived CDR1 and CDR2 are SGHTA and FQGTGA. The V end was cut by 7 bases, the J end by 9 bases, with 19 bases between. The DNA for the CDR3 is TGTGCCAGCAATGAAGGAGTAGGTCTAGGTGAGCAGTTCTTC. Amino acids: CASNEGVGLGEQFF. Full variable domain (outside the CDR3, taken from reference TRBV7-3 and TRBJ2-1): GAGVSQTPSNKVTEKGKYVELRCDPISGHTALYWYRQSLGQGPEFLIYFQGTGAADDSGLPNDRFFAVRPEGSVSTLKIQRTERGDSAVYLCASNEGVGLGEQFFGPGTRLTVL.

This rearrangement joins TRBV5-1 to TRBJ2-3; D is ambiguous. The V and J ends lost 6 bases and 0 bases respectively, with 5 bases between them. The CDR3 has 12 residues. Germline V gives CDR1 SGHRS, CDR2 YFSETQ. The CDR3 DNA is TGCGCCAGCACCCTTAGCACAGATACGCAGTATTTT. Its protein is CASTLSTDTQYF.

V gene TRBV24-1 combines with J gene TRBJ2-3, with 9 bases identical to TRBD2. The germline V gene encodes CDR1 KGHDR and CDR2 SFDVKD. The ends lost 7 bases at V and 2 bases at J; junction bases unmatched: 3. The CDR3 length is 14 residues. CDR3 in amino acids: CATRASGVTDTQYF. The CDR3 DNA sequence: TGTGCCACCAGGGCTAGCGGGGTCACAGATACGCAGTATTTT.